Sequencing of this T cell receptor (beta chain) was carried out in a study of vaccination and CD4 T cells after COVID-19. Study overall: Cells received overlapping spike peptides from SARS-CoV-2, HCoV-NL63, HCoV-OC43 and HCoV-229E as stimulation.

This CDR3 region has 15 residues. Germline V gene lookup returns CDR1 SGHAT and CDR2 FQDESV (reference sequence). V was trimmed by 6 bases and J by 0 bases, leaving 14 bases between them. An Oncomine TCR Beta short-read assay was used to sequence the DNA from cultured CD4+ T cells. One entry per CDR3 protein results from TCRdb running MiXCR on the PCR reads. Seen here are 4,100 or so distinct CDR3 sequences, around a fifth observed once, and the top ten hold 55%. Treatment meaning: roughly 10-day PBMC culture with coronavirus spike peptide pools or control peptides (ViraFEST assay). Peptide-pool expansion of antigen-specific T cells preceded TCR sequencing in ViraFEST. This clonotype was recorded a few times. Antigen: not known.

The gene calls are TRBV11-1 and TRBJ1-1, with a possible D match to TRBD1 (5 bases). This material consisted of CD4+ T cells from blood, cultured in vitro, taken after SARS-CoV-2 vaccination. This TCR came from a human donor who had recovered from COVID-19. CDR3 nucleotides: TGTGCCAGCAGTCCCCCCGGGGGTATGAACACTGAAGCTTTCTTT. This translates into CASSPPGGMNTEAFF.